The clone carrying this T cell receptor beta chain was observed many times. What it binds is unknown. CDR3 length: 13 amino acids. Germline V gene lookup returns CDR1 DFQATT and CDR2 SNEGSKA (reference sequence). Through template switching, a universal primer site was introduced, and the cDNA contained unique molecular identifiers. From the 5' RACE reads, TCRdb called clonotypes with MiXCR, one entry per CDR3 protein. This table holds roughly 710,000 distinct CDR3 sequences, less than 7% found once. The data stem from a study of identical twins. Overall study results and limits: Low generation probability was overrepresented in out-of-frame alpha sequences shared by twins. Abundant beta clonotypes from cord blood bore fewer insertions; memory repertoires lacked this pattern.

Sequencing used naive T cells sorted from blood. V and J are TRBV20-1 and TRBJ2-3; D unclear. The source is a man younger than 35 in good health. CDR3 DNA sequence: TGCAGAGCAGAAAATCGAGCAACAGATACGCAGTATTTT. It codes for CRAENRATDTQYF.